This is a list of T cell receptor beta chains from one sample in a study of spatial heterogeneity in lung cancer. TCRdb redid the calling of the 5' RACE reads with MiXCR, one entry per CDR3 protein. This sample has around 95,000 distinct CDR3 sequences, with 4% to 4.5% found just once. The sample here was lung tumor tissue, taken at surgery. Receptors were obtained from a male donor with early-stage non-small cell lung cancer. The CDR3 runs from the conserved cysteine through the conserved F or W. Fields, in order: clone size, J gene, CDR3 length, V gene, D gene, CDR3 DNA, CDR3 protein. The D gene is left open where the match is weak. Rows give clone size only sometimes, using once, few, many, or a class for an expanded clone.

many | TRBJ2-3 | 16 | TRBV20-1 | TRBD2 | TGCAGTGCTAGACAGACTAGCTGGTGGATAACAGATACGCAGTATTTT | CSARQTSWWITDTQYF
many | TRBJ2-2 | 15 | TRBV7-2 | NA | TGTGCCAGCAGCCCGGATAGCGGGAACACCGGGGAGCTGTTTTTT | CASSPDSGNTGELFF
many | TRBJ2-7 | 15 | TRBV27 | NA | TGTGCCCAGGGCCATAGTCTGGGAGCCAAAGGCGAGCAGTACTTC | CAQGHSLGAKGEQYF
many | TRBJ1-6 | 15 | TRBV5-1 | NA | TGCGCCAGCGGAACCACACAGGGTTGGAATTCACCCCTCCACTTT | CASGTTQGWNSPLHF
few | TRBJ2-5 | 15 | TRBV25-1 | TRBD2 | TGTGCCAGCAGTCCCCCGGGACTAGCTAGGGAGACCCAGTACTTC | CASSPPGLARETQYF
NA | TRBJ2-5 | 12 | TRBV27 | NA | TGTGCCAGCAGTTCAGCTCTGGGGACCCAGTACTTC | CASSSALGTQYF
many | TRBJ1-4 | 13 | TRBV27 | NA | TGTGCCAGCAGTTGGGGGGCAGGGGAAAAACTGTTTTTT | CASSWGAGEKLFF
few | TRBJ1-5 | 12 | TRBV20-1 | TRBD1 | TGCAGTGCCAAACAGGGGGCACGGCCCCAGCATTTT | CSAKQGARPQHF
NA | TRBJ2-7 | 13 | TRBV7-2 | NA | TGTGCCAGCAGCTTAAGTGTGGTTCTCGAGCAGTACTTC | CASSLSVVLEQYF
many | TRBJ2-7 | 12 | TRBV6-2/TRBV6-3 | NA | TGTGCCAGCAGTTACCTCCCGGGGGAGCAGTACTTC | CASSYLPGEQYF
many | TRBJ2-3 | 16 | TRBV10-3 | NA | TGTGCCATCAGTGAGCCTCGCGGTAGCGACACAGATACGCAGTATTTT | CAISEPRGSDTDTQYF
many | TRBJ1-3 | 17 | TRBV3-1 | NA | TGTGCCAGCAGCCAAGAACCCGGAGCCCAACAAAGGCACACCATATATTTT | CASSQEPGAQQRHTIYF
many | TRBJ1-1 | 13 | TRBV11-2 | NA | TGTGCCAGCTGTCTCACTCCGAACACTGAAGCTTTCTTT | CASCLTPNTEAFF
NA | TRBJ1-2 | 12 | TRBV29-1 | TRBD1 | TGCAGCGCAGACAGGGACAACTATGGCTACACCTTC | CSADRDNYGYTF
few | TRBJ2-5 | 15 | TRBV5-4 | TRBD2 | TGTGCCAGCAGCTCCGCGGGGGGAGGACAAGAGACCCAGTACTTC | CASSSAGGGQETQYF
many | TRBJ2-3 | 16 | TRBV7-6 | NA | TGTGCCAGCAGCCCTCTGGCGTCCGACCTCACAGATACGCAGTATTTT | CASSPLASDLTDTQYF
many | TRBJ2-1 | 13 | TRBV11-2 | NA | TGTGCCAGCAGCTTCTTACCCTACAATGAGCAGTTCTTC | CASSFLPYNEQFF
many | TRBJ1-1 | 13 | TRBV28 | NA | TGTGCCAGCAGTTTGGCGTTCGGAGGACAAGCTTTCTTT | CASSLAFGGQAFF
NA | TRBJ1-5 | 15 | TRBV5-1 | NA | TGCGCCAGCAGCTTGGTGGCGGGAGGAGATCAGCCCCAGCATTTT | CASSLVAGGDQPQHF
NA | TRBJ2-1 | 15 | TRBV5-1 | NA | TGCGCCAGCAGCTTGGTTGCGGGGATGTACGATGAGCAGTTCTTC | CASSLVAGMYDEQFF
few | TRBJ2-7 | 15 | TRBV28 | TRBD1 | TGTGCCAGCACCCAAGGGACAGGTAGCTCCTACGAGCAGTACTTC | CASTQGTGSSYEQYF
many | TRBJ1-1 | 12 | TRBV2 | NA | TGTGCCAGCAGTGAAAGTAGGCTTCCAGCTTTCTTT | CASSESRLPAFF
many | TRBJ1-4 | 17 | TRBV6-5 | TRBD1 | TGTGCCAGCAGCAGCTGGACAGGGCGGGAGACTAATGAAAAACTGTTTTTT | CASSSWTGRETNEKLFF
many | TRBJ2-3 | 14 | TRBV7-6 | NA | TGTGCCAGCAGCAGAATGTCGCTCACAGATACGCAGTATTTT | CASSRMSLTDTQYF